These 29 T cell receptor beta chains were all obtained from the same sample, sequenced in a study of beta chain features in type 1 diabetes. The investigators reverse transcribed all of the isolated RNA, so they sequenced expressed TCRB transcripts. Libraries were prepared by immunoSEQ multiplex PCR; TCRdb keeps only in-frame clonotypes and omits some of them. This sample has 300,000 to 350,000 clones, with about 13% found just once. General study points: Type 1 diabetes patients showed a moderate but significant shortening of TCRB CDR3s in all four CD4+ subsets.

The antigens of these receptors remain unknown. Material: naive CD4+ T cells from blood. These receptors were collected from a woman younger than 30 with type 1 diabetes.

CDR3 in DNA: TGCGCCAGCAGCCTAGGGAGCCACCAAGAGACCCAGTACTTC. This translates into CASSLGSHQETQYF. This sequence joins TRBV5-1 and TRBJ2-5; D may be TRBD2 (5 bases). This CDR3 has 14 amino acids. The germline V and J ends were trimmed by 4 bases and 0 bases, with 10 bases remaining between them. Looked up from germline, CDR1 is SGHRS and CDR2 is YFSETQ.

This clone was detected only a few times. The chain combines TRBV9 with TRBJ1-1; TRBD1 matches at 11 bases. The CDR3 totals 16 residues. V trimming: 0 bases; J trimming: 5 bases; junction bases outside the gene matches: 6. Germline V gives CDR1 SGDLS, CDR2 YYNGEE. This CDR3 is CASSVGGQGGRTEAFF. CDR3 bases: TGTGCCAGCAGCGTAGGGGGACAGGGGGGTAGGACTGAAGCTTTCTTT.

This chain links TRBV7-2 with TRBJ2-5; D is perhaps TRBD2 (7 bases). CDR3 size: 14 residues. V was clipped by 3 bases and J by 5 bases, with 13 bases between them. In germline, CDR1 is SGHTA, CDR2 FQGNSA. CDR3 sequence reads: CASSFRTRGETQYF. CDR3 DNA: TGTGCCAGCAGCTTCCGGACTAGGGGGGAGACCCAGTACTTC.

The V call is TRBV5-4, the J call TRBJ1-2, with no clear D. The CDR3 is 14 amino acids. Trimming stripped 0 bases from V and 0 bases from J, with 6 bases between. CDR1 and CDR2 (germline): SGHNT, YYREEE (reference sequence). CDR3 coding DNA: TGTGCCAGCAGCTTGGACACCGCTAACTATGGCTACACCTTC. The encoded protein is CASSLDTANYGYTF.

This clone was seen more than once but under ten times. V usage is TRBV2 and J usage is TRBJ1-1; TRBD1 is a possible D gene (5 bases). The CDR3 totals 12 residues. The germline CDR1 and CDR2 sequences are SNHLY and FYNNEI. Trimming cost V 6 bases and J 6 bases, with 11 bases left between them. Here the CDR3 reads CASRARVAEAFF. DNA of the CDR3: TGTGCCAGCAGGGCCAGGGTCGCTGAAGCTTTCTTT.

The chain links TRBV5-1 to TRBJ1-1; 9 bases line up with TRBD1. V shed 4 bases, J shed 0 bases, and the junction held 10 bases outside the gene matches. The CDR3 length is 17 residues. Germline lookup yields CDR1 SGHRS and CDR2 YFSETQ. The CDR3 here is CASSRGTGFGMNTEAFF. The CDR3 nucleotides are TGCGCCAGCAGCCGCGGGACAGGGTTCGGGATGAACACTGAAGCTTTCTTT.

The V gene is TRBV11-2, the J gene TRBJ2-7, with 8 bases lining up with TRBD2. The CDR3 totals 14 residues. V lost 5 bases and J lost 1; bases outside the gene matches: 4. The germline V gene has CDR1 SGHAT and CDR2 FQNNGV. Written as DNA, the CDR3 is TGTGCCAGCAGCCCGGGACTAGATTCCTACGAGCAGTACGTC. Translation: CASSPGLDSYEQYV.

This clone has only a few counts. The CDR3 sequence is CASSFTPGENIQYF. CDR3 nucleotide sequence: TGCGCCAGCAGCTTCACCCCGGGGGAAAACATTCAGTACTTC. This sequence joins TRBV5-1 and TRBJ2-4; the D gene is possibly TRBD2 (6 bases). The V gene's germline CDR1 is SGHRS and CDR2 YFSETQ. This CDR3 is built from 14 residues. Trimming left V 2 bases short and J 5 bases short, with 11 bases between.

CDR3 sequence (DNA): TGTGCCAGCTCACCCGGGACAGGCCGCCCCAATGAGCAGTTCTTC. Encoded protein: CASSPGTGRPNEQFF. The chain uses TRBV18 and TRBJ2-1; 8 bases align to TRBD1. Unmatched junction bases numbered 7, after V lost 3 bases and J lost 6 bases. Germline CDR1 and CDR2: KGHSH and LQKENI. The CDR3 loop spans 15 amino acids.

The J gene is TRBJ2-6, the V gene TRBV10-3; D might be TRBD1 (6 bases). This CDR3 spans 16 amino acids. V dropped 3 bases and J dropped 3 bases, with 12 bases sitting between them. The germline V gene has CDR1 ENHRY and CDR2 SYGVKD. Written as DNA, the CDR3 is TGTGCCATCAGTGATAAGACAGGTCATGGGGCCAACGTCCTGACTTTC. The encoded protein is CAISDKTGHGANVLTF.

This clone was counted a few times. The chain links TRBV7-2 to TRBJ2-1; 12 nucleotides match TRBD2. The germline V gene has CDR1 SGHTA and CDR2 FQGNSA. This CDR3 contains 15 residues. Unmatched junction bases numbered 1, after V lost 2 bases and J lost 5 bases. Here the CDR3 reads CASSLRTSGNNEQFF. The CDR3 nucleotides are TGTGCCAGCAGCTTACGGACTAGCGGGAACAATGAGCAGTTCTTC.

This clone has just a few counts. This chain connects TRBV15 to TRBJ2-1, with D hard to call. The length of the CDR3 is 15 residues. V was shortened by 0 bases and J by 0 bases, with 6 bases between the two germline ends. Germline V gene data show CDR1 as LNHNV and CDR2 as YYDKDF (reference sequence). CDR3 region: CATSRDPGSYNEQFF. CDR3 DNA sequence: TGTGCCACCAGCAGAGATCCGGGCTCCTACAATGAGCAGTTCTTC.

This clone came up a few times. This chain joins TRBV28 and TRBJ2-3; 10 bases match TRBD2. Germline trimming cut 6 bases from V and 6 bases from J; bases unmatched to any gene: 12. Germline V gene lookup returns CDR1 MDHEN and CDR2 SYDVKM. There are 16 residues in the CDR3. The CDR3 loop reads CASRRRLAGHGDTQYF. CDR3 sequence (DNA): TGTGCCAGCAGGCGTAGACTAGCGGGCCACGGGGATACGCAGTATTTT.

This clone was seen more than once but under ten times. This chain uses TRBV7-2 with TRBJ1-5; tentatively, D is TRBD1 (5 bases). Looked up from germline, CDR1 is SGHTA and CDR2 is FQGNSA. Deletions cut 1 base from V and 4 bases from J, with 11 bases between. The CDR3 has 15 amino acids. This CDR3 reads CASSLGAGRNQPQHF. CDR3 bases: TGTGCCAGCAGCTTAGGAGCGGGGCGAAATCAGCCCCAGCATTTT. The whole variable domain, filled in from reference TRBV7-2 and TRBJ1-5, reads GAGVSQSPSNKVTEKGKDVELRCDPISGHTALYWYRQSLGQGLEFLIYFQGNSAPDKSGLPSDRFSAERTGGSVSTLTIQRTQQEDSAVYLCASSLGAGRNQPQHFGDGTRLSIL.

This chain links TRBV4-2 with TRBJ2-7, with 7 nucleotides matching TRBD2. CDR1 is LGHNA, CDR2 YNFKEQ, per germline. Germline trimming cut 0 bases from V and 2 bases from J; bases unmatched to any gene: 7. The CDR3 length is 16 residues. The CDR3 protein is CASSQEPSGPPYEQYF. As DNA, the CDR3 is TGTGCCAGCAGCCAAGAACCTAGCGGTCCTCCCTACGAGCAGTACTTC.

CDR3 in amino acids: CASSLELFNRASYYGYTF. The CDR3 region has the DNA TGTGCCAGCAGCTTGGAACTCTTTAACAGGGCTTCGTACTATGGCTACACCTTC. The chain has TRBV5-6 and TRBJ1-2, with D perhaps TRBD1 (6 bases). With 0 bases removed from V and 3 bases from J, the gap between germline ends came to 21 bases. The CDR3 is 18 amino acids. The V gene's germline CDR1 is SGHDT and CDR2 YYEEEE.

This clone was seen only a few times. The chain couples TRBV6-6 to TRBJ2-5; perhaps TRBD1 as D (5 bases). CDR1 and CDR2 from the germline V gene are MNHNY and SVGAGI (reference sequence). The V and J ends lost 0 bases and 3 bases respectively, with 8 bases between them. The CDR3 runs to 14 residues. CDR3 residues: CASSYSTTEETQYF. The CDR3 bases are TGTGCCAGCAGTTACTCGACGACAGAAGAGACCCAGTACTTC.

The chain links TRBV30 to TRBJ2-6; TRBD1 matches at 7 bases. V was clipped by 4 bases and J by 0 bases; unmatched bases: 6. The CDR3 loop spans 16 amino acids. Germline V gene lookup returns CDR1 GTSNPN and CDR2 SVGIG (reference sequence). CDR3 protein: CAWKRTGRSGANVLTF. The CDR3 coding sequence is TGTGCCTGGAAGAGGACAGGCCGCTCTGGGGCCAACGTCCTGACTTTC.

Only a few counts were recorded for this clone. This chain connects TRBV14 to TRBJ2-1; 9 bases are shared with TRBD1. V was pared by 5 bases and J by 4 bases, with 9 bases of the junction left unmatched. The CDR3 loop spans 16 amino acids. Germline CDR1 and CDR2: SGHDN and FVKESK. CDR3 protein: CASSLLGTGPYNEQFF. CDR3 in DNA: TGTGCCAGCAGCTTACTTGGGACAGGGCCTTACAATGAGCAGTTCTTC.

This clone showed up just a few times. The chain has TRBV29-1 and TRBJ2-3, with 8 positions matching TRBD1. Germline CDR1 reads SQVTM; CDR2 reads ANQGSEA. Trimming took 5 bases from V and 0 from J; bases not matched to a gene: 4. This CDR3 comprises 14 residues. In DNA form, the CDR3 reads TGCAGCGTTAGACAGGGGACTAGCACAGATACGCAGTATTTT. Protein sequence: CSVRQGTSTDTQYF.

This clone occurred a few times. The CDR3 nucleotides are TGTGCCAGCCGGGCAGGGAAACGTCAGCAGTACTTC. Its protein product is CASRAGKRQQYF. The rearrangement joins TRBV2 to TRBJ2-7; D possibly corresponds to TRBD1 (5 bases). This CDR3 has 12 residues. Trimming removed 8 bases at V and 8 bases at J, with 16 bases between. In germline, CDR1 is SNHLY, CDR2 FYNNEI. Drawing the rest from reference TRBV2 and TRBJ2-7, the complete variable domain is EPEVTQTPSHQVTQMGQEVILRCVPISNHLYFYWYRQILGQKVEFLVSFYNNEISEKSEIFDDQFSVERPDGSNFTLKIRSTKLEDSAMYFCASRAGKRQQYFGPGTRLTVT.

Only a few counts were recorded for this clone. The chain uses TRBV9 and TRBJ2-1; D may be TRBD2 (5 bases). Germline loops: CDR1 SGDLS, CDR2 YYNGEE. CDR3 size: 13 residues. Trimming took off 3 bases at V and 9 bases at J, with 13 bases between the two ends. The CDR3 DNA reads TGTGCCAGCAGCGGGAGGCCTTTCGGTGAGCAGTTCTTC. It yields the protein CASSGRPFGEQFF.

V usage is TRBV27 and J usage is TRBJ2-5; tentatively, D is TRBD1 (6 bases). The V end was cut by 6 bases, the J end by 0 bases, with 11 bases between. Germline assignment: CDR1 MNHEY and CDR2 SMNVEV (reference sequence). The CDR3 covers 14 residues. For the CDR3, the DNA is TGTGCCAGCAGCCAGAGACAGGACCAAGAGACCCAGTACTTC. It translates to CASSQRQDQETQYF.

This clone was counted ten times or more. V gene TRBV14 combines with J gene TRBJ2-1; 8 positions match TRBD1. The CDR3 spans 13 residues. The V gene's germline CDR1 is SGHDN and CDR2 FVKESK. V was pared by 3 bases and J by 16 bases, with 11 bases of the junction left unmatched. The CDR3 spells CASSQTYPGQAFF. As DNA, the CDR3 is TGTGCCAGCAGCCAGACGTATCCGGGACAGGCTTTCTTC.

The chain uses TRBV18 and TRBJ2-2, with D possibly being TRBD1 (8 bases). V lost 4 bases to trimming and J lost 1 base, with 16 bases between them. Germline V gene sequence: CDR1 KGHSH, CDR2 LQKENI. This CDR3 is built from 17 residues. DNA for the CDR3: TGTGCCAGCTCACTCCGGACAGGGAGGGAGAACACCGGGGAGCTGTTTTTT. Amino acids: CASSLRTGRENTGELFF.

The genes are TRBV2 and TRBJ2-1; 7 nucleotides line up with TRBD1. Germline V gene sequence: CDR1 SNHLY, CDR2 FYNNEI. The junction had 8 bases not matched to a gene; V was cut back by 7 bases and J by 5 bases. The CDR3 totals 14 residues. The CDR3 DNA reads TGTGCCAGCACTGACAGGGCGATCAACAATGAGCAGTTCTTC. It codes for CASTDRAINNEQFF.

The V gene is TRBV5-4, the J gene TRBJ2-3; TRBD2 aligns across 11 bases. Germline V CDR1 and CDR2: SGHNT, YYREEE (reference sequence). V dropped 4 bases and J dropped 7; count of bases not matched to a gene: 8. The CDR3 runs to 15 residues. CDR3 nucleotide sequence: TGTGCCAGCAGCCCGCTAGCGGGAGGAAGTAATACGCAGTATTTT. This translates into CASSPLAGGSNTQYF.

This chain connects TRBV4-3 to TRBJ1-4; possibly TRBD1 for D (5 bases). The germline gives CDR1 LGHNA, CDR2 YSLEER. V was clipped by 0 bases and J by 0 bases, with 17 bases between them. The CDR3 totals 19 residues. The CDR3 nucleotides are TGCGCCAGCAGCCAAGATCTCCTCTGGGGGACTTCAACTAATGAAAAACTGTTTTTT. It is translated as CASSQDLLWGTSTNEKLFF.

This rearrangement joins TRBV30 to TRBJ1-1, with 7 bases matching TRBD1. Trimming at V came to 4 bases and at J to 7 bases, leaving 9 bases not matched to a gene. Germline CDR1 GTSNPN, CDR2 SVGIG (reference sequence). This CDR3 region has 13 residues. Written as DNA, the CDR3 is TGTGCCTGGACTTCAAGGGGGCAGAGTGAAGCTTTCTTT. It encodes CAWTSRGQSEAFF.